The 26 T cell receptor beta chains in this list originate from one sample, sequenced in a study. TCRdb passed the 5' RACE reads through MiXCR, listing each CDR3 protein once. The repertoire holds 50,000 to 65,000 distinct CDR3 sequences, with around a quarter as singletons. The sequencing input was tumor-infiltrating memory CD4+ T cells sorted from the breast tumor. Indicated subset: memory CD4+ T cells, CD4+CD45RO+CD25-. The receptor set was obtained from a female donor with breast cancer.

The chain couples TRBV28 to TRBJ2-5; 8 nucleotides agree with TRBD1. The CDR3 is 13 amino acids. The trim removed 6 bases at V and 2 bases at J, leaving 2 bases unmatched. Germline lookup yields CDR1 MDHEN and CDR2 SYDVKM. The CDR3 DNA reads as TGTGCCAGCAGACGGGACAGGCAAGAGACCCAGTACTTC. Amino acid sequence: CASRRDRQETQYF.

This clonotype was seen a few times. CDR3 amino acids: CASSLTVQSNEQFF. The CDR3 DNA follows: TGTGCCAGCAGCTTAACGGTACAGTCAAATGAGCAGTTCTTC. V usage is TRBV7-3 and J usage is TRBJ2-1; D remains ambiguous. Per the germline V gene, CDR1 is SGHTA and CDR2 is FQGTGA. The V end was cut by 0 bases, the J end by 7 bases, with 10 bases between. The CDR3 is 14 amino acids.

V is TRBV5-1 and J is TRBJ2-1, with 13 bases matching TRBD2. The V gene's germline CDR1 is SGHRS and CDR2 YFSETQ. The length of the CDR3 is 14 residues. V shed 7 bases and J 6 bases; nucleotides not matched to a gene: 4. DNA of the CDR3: TGCGCCAGCCTTAGACTAGCGGGAGGCAATGAGCAGTTCTTC. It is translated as CASLRLAGGNEQFF. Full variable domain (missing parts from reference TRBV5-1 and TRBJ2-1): KAGVTQTPRYLIKTRGQQVTLSCSPISGHRSVSWYQQTPGQGLQFLFEYFSETQRNKGNFPGRFSGRQFSNSRSEMNVSTLELGDSALYLCASLRLAGGNEQFFGPGTRLTVL.

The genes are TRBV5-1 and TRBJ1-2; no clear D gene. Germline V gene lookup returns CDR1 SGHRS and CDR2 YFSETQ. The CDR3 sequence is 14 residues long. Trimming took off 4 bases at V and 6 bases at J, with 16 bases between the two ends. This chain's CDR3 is CASSAGSISNGYTF. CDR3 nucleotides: TGCGCCAGCAGCGCCGGGTCGATATCCAATGGCTACACCTTC.

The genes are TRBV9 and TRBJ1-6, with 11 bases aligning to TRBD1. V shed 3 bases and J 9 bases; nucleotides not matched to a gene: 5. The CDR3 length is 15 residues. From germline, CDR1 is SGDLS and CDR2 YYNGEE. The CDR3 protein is CASSAGQGAGSPLHF. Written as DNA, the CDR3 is TGTGCCAGCAGCGCCGGACAGGGGGCTGGTTCACCCCTCCACTTT.

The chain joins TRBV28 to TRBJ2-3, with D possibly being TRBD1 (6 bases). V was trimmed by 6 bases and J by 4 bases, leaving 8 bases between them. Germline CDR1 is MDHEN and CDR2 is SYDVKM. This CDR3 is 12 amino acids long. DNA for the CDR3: TGTGCCAGCAGGGGGGCATCAGATACGCAGTATTTT. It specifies CASRGASDTQYF. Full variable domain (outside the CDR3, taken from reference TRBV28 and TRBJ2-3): DVKVTQSSRYLVKRTGEKVFLECVQDMDHENMFWYRQDPGLGLRLIYFSYDVKMKEKGDIPEGYSVSREKKERFSLILESASTNQTSMYLCASRGASDTQYFGPGTRLTVL.

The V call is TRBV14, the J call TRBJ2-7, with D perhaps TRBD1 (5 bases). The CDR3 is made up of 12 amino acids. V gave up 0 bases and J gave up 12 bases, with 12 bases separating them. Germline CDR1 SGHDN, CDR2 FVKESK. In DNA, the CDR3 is TGTGCCAGCAGCCAAGATGGGGCCCGGACGTACTTC. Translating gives CASSQDGARTYF.

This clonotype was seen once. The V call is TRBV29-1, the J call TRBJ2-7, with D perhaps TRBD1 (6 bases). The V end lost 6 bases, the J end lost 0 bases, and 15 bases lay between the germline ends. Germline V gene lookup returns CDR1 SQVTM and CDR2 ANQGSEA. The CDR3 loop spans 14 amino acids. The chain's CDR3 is CSVAGTTFSYEQYF. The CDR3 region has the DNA TGCAGCGTCGCCGGGACAACCTTCTCCTACGAGCAGTACTTC.

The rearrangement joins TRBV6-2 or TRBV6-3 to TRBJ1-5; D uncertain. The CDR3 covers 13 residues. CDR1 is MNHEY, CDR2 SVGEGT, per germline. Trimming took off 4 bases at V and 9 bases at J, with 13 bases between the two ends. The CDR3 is CASSSGVPWPQHF. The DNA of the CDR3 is TGTGCCAGCAGTTCTGGCGTTCCATGGCCCCAGCATTTT.

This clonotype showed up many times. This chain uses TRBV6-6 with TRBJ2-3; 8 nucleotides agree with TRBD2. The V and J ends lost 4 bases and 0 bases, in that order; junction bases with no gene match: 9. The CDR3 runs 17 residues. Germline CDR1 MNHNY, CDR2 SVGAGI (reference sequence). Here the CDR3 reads CASSSDVSGMSTDTQYF. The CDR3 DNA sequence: TGTGCCAGCAGTTCGGACGTTAGCGGGATGAGCACAGATACGCAGTATTTT.

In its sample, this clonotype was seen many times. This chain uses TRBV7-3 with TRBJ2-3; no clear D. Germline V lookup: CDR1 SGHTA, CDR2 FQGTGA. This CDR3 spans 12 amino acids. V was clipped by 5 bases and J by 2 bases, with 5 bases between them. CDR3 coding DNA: TGTGCCAGCAGCCCTCCCACAGATACGCAGTATTTT. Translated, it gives CASSPPTDTQYF.

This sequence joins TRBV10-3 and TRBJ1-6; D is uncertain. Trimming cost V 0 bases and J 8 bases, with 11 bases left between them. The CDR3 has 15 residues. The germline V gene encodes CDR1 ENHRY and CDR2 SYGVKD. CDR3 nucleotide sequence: TGTGCCATCAGTGAGTCCCAGGTGACTCATTCACCCCTCCACTTT. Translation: CAISESQVTHSPLHF.

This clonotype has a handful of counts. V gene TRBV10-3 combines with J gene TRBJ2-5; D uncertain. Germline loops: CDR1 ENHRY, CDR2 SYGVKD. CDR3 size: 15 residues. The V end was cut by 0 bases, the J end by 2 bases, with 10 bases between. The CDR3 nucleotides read TGTGCCATCAGTGAGTCTGGCGGTACACAAGAGACCCAGTACTTC. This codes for CAISESGGTQETQYF.

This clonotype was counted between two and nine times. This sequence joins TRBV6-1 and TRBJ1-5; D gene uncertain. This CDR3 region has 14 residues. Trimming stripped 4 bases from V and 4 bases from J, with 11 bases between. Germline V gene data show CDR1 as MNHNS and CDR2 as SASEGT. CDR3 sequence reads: CASSGREGNQPQHF. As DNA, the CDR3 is TGTGCCAGCAGTGGTCGGGAGGGAAATCAGCCCCAGCATTTT.

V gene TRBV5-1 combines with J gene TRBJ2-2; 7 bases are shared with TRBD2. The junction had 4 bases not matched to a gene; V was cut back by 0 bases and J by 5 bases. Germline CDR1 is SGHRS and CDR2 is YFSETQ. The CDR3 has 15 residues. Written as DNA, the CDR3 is TGCGCCAGCAGCTTGGGGGACTATCCGACCGGGGAGCTGTTTTTT. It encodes CASSLGDYPTGELFF.

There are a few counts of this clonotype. The CDR3 coding sequence is TGTGCCAGCAAACCGGGACTAGCGGACAGTGAGCAGTTCTTC. Its translation: CASKPGLADSEQFF. This chain connects TRBV12-3 or TRBV12-4 to TRBJ2-1; 11 bases align to TRBD2. The CDR3 totals 14 residues. The V segment lost 7 bases and the J segment 9 bases; nucleotides outside the gene matches: 8.

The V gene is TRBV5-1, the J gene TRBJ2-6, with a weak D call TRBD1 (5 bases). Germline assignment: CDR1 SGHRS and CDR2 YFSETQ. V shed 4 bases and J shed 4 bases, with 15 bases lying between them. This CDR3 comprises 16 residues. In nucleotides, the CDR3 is TGCGCCAGCAGCATATCAGGGATTTCCGGGGCCAACGTCCTGACTTTC. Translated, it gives CASSISGISGANVLTF.

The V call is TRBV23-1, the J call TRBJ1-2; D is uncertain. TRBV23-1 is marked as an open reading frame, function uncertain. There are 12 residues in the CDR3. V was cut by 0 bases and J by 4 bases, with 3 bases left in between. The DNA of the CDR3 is TGCGCCAGCAGTCAATCCGCCTATGGCTACACCTTC. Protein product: CASSQSAYGYTF.

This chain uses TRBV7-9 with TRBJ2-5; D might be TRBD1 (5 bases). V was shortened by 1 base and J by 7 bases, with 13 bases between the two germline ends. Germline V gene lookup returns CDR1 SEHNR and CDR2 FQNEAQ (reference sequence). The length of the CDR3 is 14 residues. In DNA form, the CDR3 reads TGTGCCAGCAGCTTAGGTCGGACCCAGGGGACCCAGTACTTC. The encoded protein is CASSLGRTQGTQYF.

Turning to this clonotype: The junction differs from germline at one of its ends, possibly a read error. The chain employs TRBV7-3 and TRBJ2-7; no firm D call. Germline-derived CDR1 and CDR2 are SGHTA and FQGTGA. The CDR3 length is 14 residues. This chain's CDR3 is CTSSLNPGSYEQYF. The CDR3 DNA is TGTACCAGCAGCTTAAATCCGGGTTCCTACGAGCAGTACTTC.

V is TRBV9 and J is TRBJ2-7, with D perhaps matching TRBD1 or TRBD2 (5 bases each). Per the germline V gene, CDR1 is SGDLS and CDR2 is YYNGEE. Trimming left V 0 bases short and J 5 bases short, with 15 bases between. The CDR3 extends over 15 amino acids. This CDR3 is CASSVGVGTTHEQYF. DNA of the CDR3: TGTGCCAGCAGCGTAGGGGTAGGGACGACCCACGAGCAGTACTTC.

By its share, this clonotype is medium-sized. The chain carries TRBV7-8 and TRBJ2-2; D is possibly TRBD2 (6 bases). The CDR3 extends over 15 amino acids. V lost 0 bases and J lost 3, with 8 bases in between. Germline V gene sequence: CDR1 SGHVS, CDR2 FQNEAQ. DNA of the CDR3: TGTGCCAGCAGCTTAGCGGCGGGATACACCGGGGAGCTGTTTTTT. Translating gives CASSLAAGYTGELFF.

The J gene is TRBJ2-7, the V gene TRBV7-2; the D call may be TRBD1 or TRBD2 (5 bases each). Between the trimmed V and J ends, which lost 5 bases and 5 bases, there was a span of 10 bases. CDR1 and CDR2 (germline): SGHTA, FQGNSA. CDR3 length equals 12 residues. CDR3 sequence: CASSRRDHEQYF. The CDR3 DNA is TGTGCCAGCAGCCGCAGGGACCACGAGCAGTACTTC.

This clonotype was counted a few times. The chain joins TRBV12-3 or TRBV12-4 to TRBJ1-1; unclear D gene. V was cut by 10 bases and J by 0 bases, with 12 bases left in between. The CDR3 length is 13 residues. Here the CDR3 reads CATSSGMNTEAFF. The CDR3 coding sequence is TGTGCCACCTCGTCGGGCATGAACACTGAAGCTTTCTTT.

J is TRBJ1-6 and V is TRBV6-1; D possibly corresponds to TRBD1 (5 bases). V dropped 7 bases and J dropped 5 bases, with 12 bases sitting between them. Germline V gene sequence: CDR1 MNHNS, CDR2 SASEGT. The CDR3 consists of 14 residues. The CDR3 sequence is CASTGVYNNSPLHF. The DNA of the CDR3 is TGTGCCAGCACGGGGGTCTACAATAATTCACCCCTCCACTTT.

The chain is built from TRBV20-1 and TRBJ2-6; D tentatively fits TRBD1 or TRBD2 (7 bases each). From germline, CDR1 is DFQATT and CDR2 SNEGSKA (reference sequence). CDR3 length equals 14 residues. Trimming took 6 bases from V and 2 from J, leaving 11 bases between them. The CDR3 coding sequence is TGCAGTGCCCAGGGGGGGGCTGGGGCCAACGTCCTGACTTTC. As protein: CSAQGGAGANVLTF.